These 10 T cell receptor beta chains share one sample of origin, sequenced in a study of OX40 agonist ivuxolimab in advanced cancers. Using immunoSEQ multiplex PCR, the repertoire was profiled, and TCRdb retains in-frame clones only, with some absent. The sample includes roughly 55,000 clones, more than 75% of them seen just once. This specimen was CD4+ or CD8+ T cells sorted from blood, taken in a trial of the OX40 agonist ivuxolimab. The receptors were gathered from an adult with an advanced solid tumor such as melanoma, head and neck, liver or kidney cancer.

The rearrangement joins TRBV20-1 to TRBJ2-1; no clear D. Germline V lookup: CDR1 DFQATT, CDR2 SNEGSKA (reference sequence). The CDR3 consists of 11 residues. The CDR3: CRSERINEQFF. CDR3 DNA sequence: TGCAGATCCGAGCGAATCAATGAGCAGTTCTTC.

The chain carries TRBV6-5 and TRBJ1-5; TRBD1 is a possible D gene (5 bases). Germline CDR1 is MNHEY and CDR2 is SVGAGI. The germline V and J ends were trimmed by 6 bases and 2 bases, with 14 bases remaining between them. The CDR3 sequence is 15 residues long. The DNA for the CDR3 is TGTGCCAGCAGCCCGGGGGGGGGTGGCAATCAGCCCCAGCATTTT. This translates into CASSPGGGGNQPQHF.

The DNA of the CDR3 is TGCAGTGCGGAGCGGGGAGAGGAGCAGTACTTC. Protein: CSAERGEEQYF. The chain joins TRBV20-1 to TRBJ2-7, with 7 bases fitting TRBD2. CDR1 is DFQATT, CDR2 SNEGSKA, per germline (reference sequence). The CDR3 loop spans 11 amino acids. After removal of 6 bases from V and 7 bases from J, the junction contained 6 bases not matched to a gene.

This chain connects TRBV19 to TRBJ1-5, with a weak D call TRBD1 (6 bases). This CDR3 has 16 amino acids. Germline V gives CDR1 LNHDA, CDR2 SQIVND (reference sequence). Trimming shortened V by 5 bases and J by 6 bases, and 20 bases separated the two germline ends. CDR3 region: CASSASQGATGQPQHF. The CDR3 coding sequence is TGTGCCAGTAGTGCCTCACAGGGAGCTACGGGTCAGCCCCAGCATTTT. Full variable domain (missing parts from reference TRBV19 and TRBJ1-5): DGGITQSPKYLFRKEGQNVTLSCEQNLNHDAMYWYRQDPGQGLRLIYYSQIVNDFQKGDIAEGYSVSREKKESFPLTVTSAQKNPTAFYLCASSASQGATGQPQHFGDGTRLSIL.

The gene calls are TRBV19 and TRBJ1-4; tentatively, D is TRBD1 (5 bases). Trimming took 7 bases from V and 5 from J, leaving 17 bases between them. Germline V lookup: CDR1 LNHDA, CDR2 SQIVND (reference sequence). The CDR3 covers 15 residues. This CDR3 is CASTRGAGINEKLFF. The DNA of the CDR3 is TGTGCCAGTACCAGAGGGGCAGGGATAAATGAAAAACTGTTTTTT.

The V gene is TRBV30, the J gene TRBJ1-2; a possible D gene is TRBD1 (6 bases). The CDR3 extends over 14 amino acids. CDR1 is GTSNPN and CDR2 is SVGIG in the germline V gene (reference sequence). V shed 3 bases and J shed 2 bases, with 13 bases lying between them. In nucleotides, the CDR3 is TGTGCCTGGAGCCTGAGGCAGGGGAACTATGGCTACACCTTC. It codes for CAWSLRQGNYGYTF.

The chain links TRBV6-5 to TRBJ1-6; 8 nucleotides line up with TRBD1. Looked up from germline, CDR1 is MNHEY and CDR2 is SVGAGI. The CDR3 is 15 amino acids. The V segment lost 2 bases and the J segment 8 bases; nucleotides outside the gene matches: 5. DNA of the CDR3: TGTGCCAGCAGTTACGACAGGGGTTCGTATTCACCCCTCCACTTT. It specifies CASSYDRGSYSPLHF.

The DNA for the CDR3 is TGTGCCAGCAGCGAAGGGTTGGGGGTAGGAGAAAAACTGTTTTTT. Translating gives CASSEGLGVGEKLFF. The gene calls are TRBV9 and TRBJ1-4; weak D call: TRBD1 (5 bases). CDR3 length: 15 residues. Trimming took 3 bases from V and 8 from J, leaving 17 bases between them. Germline V gives CDR1 SGDLS, CDR2 YYNGEE.

In DNA, the CDR3 is TGTGCCAGCAACCTCGGGAGGGAAGAGACCCAGTACTTC. Protein sequence: CASNLGREETQYF. This chain connects TRBV9 to TRBJ2-5; TRBD2 matches at 8 bases. Trimming cost V 6 bases and J 3 bases; bases outside gene matches: 4. This CDR3 spans 13 amino acids. The V gene's germline CDR1 is SGDLS and CDR2 YYNGEE.

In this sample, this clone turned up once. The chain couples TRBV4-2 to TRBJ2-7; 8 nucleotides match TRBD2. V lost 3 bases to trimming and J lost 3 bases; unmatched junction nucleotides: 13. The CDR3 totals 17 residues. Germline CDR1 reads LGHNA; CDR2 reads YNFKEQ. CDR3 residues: CASSHLSGGGNFYEQYF. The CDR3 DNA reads TGTGCCAGCAGCCACTTAAGCGGGGGCGGGAACTTCTACGAGCAGTACTTC.